Detailed here is one T cell receptor beta chain. Its antigen is still unknown. UMI-labeled TRB cDNA libraries were prepared by 5' RACE. TCRdb reprocessed the 5' RACE reads; each CDR3 protein has one entry and no DNA is given. The listing contains approximately 120,000 distinct CDR3 sequences. The data belong to a study of CXCR3-negative and CXCR3-positive naive CD8 T cells. The study's findings and limits: Comparably high diversity marked both naive subsets, whereas memory CD8+ cells had much lower diversity. CXCR3-positive naive cells had TRB CDR3s that were more hydrophobic than CXCR3-negative naive cells had.

The CDR3 totals 14 residues. Per the germline V gene, CDR1 is MGHRA and CDR2 is YSYEKL. The sample consisted of naive CXCR3+ CD8+ T cells from blood. Subset meaning: CD45RO-CCR7+CD27+CD95- naive CD8+ T cells expressing CXCR3 (TNR3+). This receptor was obtained from a human donor in good health. Some clones in this sample may be carry-over from other donors' samples. The chain carries TRBV4-1 and TRBJ2-7; TCRdb names TRBD2, which stays unverified in the absence of DNA. The CDR3 reads CASSYGLAGDEQYF.